The 14 T cell receptor beta chains presented below share a single source sample, sequenced in a study of CD8+ T cells in alopecia areata. Extraction and reverse transcription of RNA yielded cDNA as the sequencing template. TCRdb's table, derived via immunoSEQ multiplex PCR, lists solely in-frame clones and lacks some. The sample lists approximately 150,000 clones; roughly 50% were seen once. Specimen: CD4+ T cells sorted from blood. Source of these receptors: a human donor with alopecia areata.

The chain employs TRBV13 and TRBJ2-3; no firm D call. The V and J ends lost 3 bases and 0 bases respectively, with 10 bases between them. Germline V lookup: CDR1 PRHDT, CDR2 FYEKMQ (reference sequence). CDR3 size: 15 residues. CDR3 DNA: TGTGCCAGCAGCTTTCGCGGAACTAGCACAGATACGCAGTATTTT. This gives the protein CASSFRGTSTDTQYF.

The chain has TRBV28 and TRBJ2-1; D is uncertain. V was shortened by 3 bases and J by 7 bases, with 4 bases between the two germline ends. CDR1 is MDHEN, CDR2 SYDVKM, per germline. The CDR3 extends over 11 amino acids. This chain's CDR3 is CASSFQNEQFF. CDR3 DNA: TGTGCCAGCAGTTTCCAGAATGAGCAGTTCTTC.

This chain connects TRBV13 to TRBJ2-1; 11 bases align to TRBD2. This CDR3 has 16 amino acids. CDR1 is PRHDT, CDR2 FYEKMQ, per germline (reference sequence). V dropped 2 bases and J dropped 5; count of bases not matched to a gene: 5. CDR3 coding DNA: TGTGCCAGCAGCTTAACTAGCGGGGGAACCCACAATGAGCAGTTCTTC. This codes for CASSLTSGGTHNEQFF.

The table lists this clone with a count of one. The rearrangement uses TRBV5-4 and TRBJ2-7, with TRBD2 as a possible D gene (5 bases). This CDR3 has 15 residues. Germline CDR1 and CDR2: SGHNT and YYREEE (reference sequence). V lost 0 bases to trimming and J lost 1 base, with 11 bases between them. The CDR3 loop reads CASSLGSAASYEQYF. CDR3 nucleotide sequence: TGTGCCAGCAGCTTGGGGTCAGCGGCGTCCTACGAGCAGTACTTC.

The table lists this clone with a few counts. V and J are TRBV28 and TRBJ1-1; no firm D call. V was trimmed by 7 bases and J by 0 bases, leaving 9 bases between them. Germline CDR1 MDHEN, CDR2 SYDVKM. This CDR3 contains 13 residues. CDR3 sequence reads: CASTSGMNTEAFF. CDR3 DNA sequence: TGTGCCAGCACCTCGGGGATGAACACTGAAGCTTTCTTT.

This clone was counted once. This chain links TRBV20-1 with TRBJ2-1; D is possibly TRBD2 (5 bases). CDR1 is DFQATT and CDR2 is SNEGSKA in the germline V gene (reference sequence). V shed 3 bases and J shed 9 bases, with 9 bases lying between them. The CDR3 covers 11 residues. The CDR3 here is CSARSRGEQFF. The CDR3 region has the DNA TGCAGTGCTAGGTCCCGGGGTGAGCAGTTCTTC.

This clone was seen a few times. The rearrangement joins TRBV29-1 to TRBJ2-2, with a tentative D call TRBD1 (6 bases). The V gene's germline CDR1 is SQVTM and CDR2 ANQGSEA. Trimming shortened V by 3 bases and J by 0 bases, and 11 bases separated the two germline ends. This CDR3 spans 15 amino acids. CDR3 residues: CSVELTGPNTGELFF. CDR3 bases: TGCAGCGTTGAGCTGACAGGTCCGAACACCGGGGAGCTGTTTTTT.

J is TRBJ1-1 and V is TRBV13; D is unresolved. Germline loops: CDR1 PRHDT, CDR2 FYEKMQ (reference sequence). The V end was cut by 6 bases, the J end by 1 base, with 9 bases between. This CDR3 comprises 13 residues. DNA of the CDR3: TGTGCCAGCAGATACGGGGAGAACACTGAAGCTTTCTTT. This codes for CASRYGENTEAFF.

This clone has more than one count but fewer than ten. The V gene is TRBV5-1, the J gene TRBJ2-7; 8 bases are shared with TRBD2. Germline trimming cut 0 bases from V and 6 bases from J; bases unmatched to any gene: 8. Germline V gives CDR1 SGHRS, CDR2 YFSETQ. The CDR3 sequence is 15 residues long. The CDR3 DNA follows: TGCGCCAGCAGCTTGGTAGCGGGAAAAGGCTCCGAGCAGTACTTC. Encoded protein: CASSLVAGKGSEQYF.

This clone was counted a few times. This chain connects TRBV5-1 to TRBJ2-7; perhaps TRBD2 as D (6 bases). V was trimmed by 0 bases and J by 5 bases, leaving 15 bases between them. Germline V lookup: CDR1 SGHRS, CDR2 YFSETQ. The CDR3 is made up of 15 amino acids. The CDR3 nucleotides are TGCGCCAGCAGCTTGGAGGAGGGTAGATCCCACGAGCAGTACTTC. Translating gives CASSLEEGRSHEQYF.

The chain combines TRBV28 with TRBJ1-5, with D maybe TRBD1 (5 bases). In germline, CDR1 is MDHEN, CDR2 SYDVKM. Trimming took 6 bases from V and 1 from J, leaving 16 bases between them. This CDR3 comprises 16 residues. In nucleotides, the CDR3 is TGTGCCAGCAGGAGACCCGGGACGGCCAGCAATCAGCCCCAGCATTTT. Translation: CASRRPGTASNQPQHF.

CDR3 bases: TGCAGCGTTGGACAGGGCCTCTACGAGCAGTACTTC. It codes for CSVGQGLYEQYF. The chain joins TRBV29-1 to TRBJ2-7, with 7 bases lining up with TRBD1. J lost 3 bases, V lost 4 bases, and 3 bases had no gene match. The CDR3 loop spans 12 amino acids. Germline lookup yields CDR1 SQVTM and CDR2 ANQGSEA.

This clone was counted a few times. The genes are TRBV6-5 and TRBJ2-6; D gene uncertain. The CDR3 length is 16 residues. The germline V gene encodes CDR1 MNHEY and CDR2 SVGAGI. V was shortened by 2 bases and J by 0 bases, with 8 bases between the two germline ends. In nucleotides, the CDR3 is TGTGCCAGCAGTTACGGACGGAACTCTGGGGCCAACGTCCTGACTTTC. Translated: CASSYGRNSGANVLTF.

The gene calls are TRBV7-9 and TRBJ1-2; D uncertain. Trimming left V 5 bases short and J 0 bases short, with 16 bases between. The CDR3 contains 16 residues. CDR1 SEHNR and CDR2 FQNEAQ come from the germline V gene (reference sequence). The CDR3 bases are TGTGCCAGCAGCCCCCTCCGGATAGGCTCTAACTATGGCTACACCTTC. Translating it yields CASSPLRIGSNYGYTF.